This T cell receptor (beta chain) is from a study of cytomegalovirus exposure and HLA in healthy donors. The germline gives CDR1 LGHNA, CDR2 YNFKEQ. The CDR3 runs 17 residues. V lost 0 bases to trimming and J lost 0 bases; unmatched junction nucleotides: 4. Primers for the PCR totalled 60 Vbeta and 13 Jbeta. Generated by immunoSEQ multiplex PCR, the TCRdb table keeps only in-frame clones and is missing some. The table has 100,000 or so clones, about four fifths seen once. The specimen sequenced was PBMCs. This chain uses TRBV4-2 with TRBJ2-2; 7 nucleotides agree with TRBD1. This sequence originates from a middle-aged woman in good health and CMV-seronegative. This chain's CDR3 is CASSQDSGTANTGELFF. As DNA, the CDR3 is TGTGCCAGCAGCCAAGATTCCGGGACAGCGAACACCGGGGAGCTGTTTTTT.